The T cell receptor beta chain under discussion was sequenced for a study of T cells after yellow fever vaccination (dated by TCRdb to the late 2010s). Study-wide context: The SMART-Seq v4 Ultra Low Input RNA kit was used to prepare libraries from fractions with low cell numbers. The cohort comprised two healthy male donors, one aged 18 to 30 and one aged 30 to 40 years. To follow T-cell clones before and after primary and booster YFV17D yellow fever vaccination, bulk TCR alpha and beta repertoires were sequenced over time. Blood was collected at multiple timepoints before and after primary and secondary immunization, and bulk PBMC replicates and cell subsets were isolated.

The investigation overall reported the following: The secondary T-cell response was found to be weaker but faster than the primary response, with a peak reached on day 5 rather than on day 15. After the booster, most of the clones that had expanded following primary vaccination were detected again (around 97% of CD4 and roughly 90% of CD8), which suggests that memory was broadly maintained. Because the study included only a couple of donors, the extent to which the findings can be generalized is limited. Computational filtering was required because FACS-sorted repertoires could contain abundant contaminating clonotypes from the bulk population. A small fraction of clonotypes showed up in both the CD4 and CD8 compartments, probably as a result of convergent recombination.

At the junction V is shortened by 5 bases and J by 4 bases; bases outside the gene matches: 11. The cysteine opens and the phenylalanine closes a CDR3 of 16 amino acids. The CDR3 DNA has 48 bases and is translated from base 1. Sequences SGHAT (CDR1) and FQNNGV (CDR2) are obtained from the germline V gene. Note on this clonotype: It has no known antigen specificity. Base qualities are missing; no much larger clone stands one base away.

TCR cDNA was synthesized by 5'RACE template switching, through which a universal primer site and unique molecular identifiers were introduced. cDNA synthesis was primed from both the TCR alpha and TCR beta constant segments. Libraries were amplified in two PCR steps, with sample barcodes and sequencing adapters added in the second step. Libraries were sequenced on Illumina HiSeq 2500 (2x100 bp) or NovaSeq (2x150 bp). In the paper's pipeline: MIGEC handled demultiplexing of reads and collapsing into UMI consensus sequences, while MiXCR performed V(D)J alignment. Vaccine-responding clonotypes were identified with edgeR using replicate PBMC samples, with FDR below 0.01 and a log2 fold change above 5 up to day 15 being required. Each bulk clonotype was labeled CD4 or CD8 based on which sequenced repertoire, CD4 or CD8, contained the clonotype at higher abundance. Using fastp at Q25 and MiXCR, TCRdb reprocessed the public reads and kept productive beta chains. Rows merge per CDR3 protein into single entries with the most common DNA and genes. These V and J calls rely on TCRdb rather than the paper's analysis. The table for this sample lists 500,000 to 650,000 distinct CDR3 sequences; 10% to 15% of them were counted only once. The ten largest clones add up to 14% to 15% of the sample.

Explained via the paper, the treatment or condition label denotes: live attenuated yellow fever vaccine strain. Two biological replicates of bulk PBMCs were collected at each blood-draw timepoint. PBMCs were isolated from peripheral blood using a standard Ficoll-Paque protocol. RNA was extracted with TriZol from bulk PBMCs, CD4 and CD8 fractions, and dextramer-positive and dextramer-negative fractions. The clonotype was recovered from a man aged 25 to 40 who received the YFV17D yellow fever vaccine. Sequenced material: PBMCs, taken on the day of the yellow fever booster vaccination. The rearranged chain carries TRBV11-2 and TRBJ2-5; TRBD1 aligns with 9 central bases. In nucleotide form, the sequence is TGTGCCAGCAGCCCCGGGGACAGGGTTATTGCAGAGACCCAGTACTTC. Its coded protein is CASSPGDRVIAETQYF.